These 30 T cell receptor beta chains share one sample of origin, sequenced in a study of Tregs in tolerant kidney transplant recipients. Profiled with immunoSEQ multiplex PCR; TCRdb holds only in-frame clones, not every one. Of over 60,000 clones listed, around 90% are singletons. The sequencing here drew on CD4+ T cells from blood, taken before the transplant. The receptors were gathered from a human donor who received a combined kidney and bone marrow transplant.

V gene TRBV10-3 combines with J gene TRBJ1-2, with D possibly being TRBD1 (6 bases). Trimming took 4 bases from V and 2 from J, leaving 8 bases between them. The CDR3 runs 13 residues. Germline V CDR1 and CDR2: ENHRY, SYGVKD. CDR3 nucleotides: TGTGCCATCAGTGGAACAGGGAACTATGGCTACACCTTC. Its translation is CAISGTGNYGYTF.

V usage is TRBV5-8 and J usage is TRBJ1-4, with D tentatively TRBD1 (6 bases). The CDR3 has 13 amino acids. The V gene's germline CDR1 is SGHTS and CDR2 YDEGEE. V dropped 4 bases and J dropped 7 bases, with 11 bases sitting between them. CDR3 bases: TGTGCCAGCAGCCGTGGGGGCCTTGAAAAACTGTTTTTT. The encoded protein is CASSRGGLEKLFF. Combining the CDR3 with reference TRBV5-8 and TRBJ1-4 gives the whole variable domain EAGVTQSPTHLIKTRGQQATLRCSPISGHTSVYWYQQALGLGLQFLLWYDEGEERNRGNFPPRFSGRQFPNYSSELNVNALELEDSALYLCASSRGGLEKLFFGSGTQLSVL.

The V call is TRBV2, the J call TRBJ1-1; 9 bases are shared with TRBD1. J gave up 1 base and V 7 bases, and 7 bases lay outside the gene matches. CDR3 length: 15 residues. The V gene's germline CDR1 is SNHLY and CDR2 FYNNEI. In DNA form, the CDR3 reads TGTGCCAGCAAGGGACAGGGAATCGGGAACACTGAAGCTTTCTTT. It is translated as CASKGQGIGNTEAFF. The full variable domain, completed using reference TRBV2 and TRBJ1-1, is EPEVTQTPSHQVTQMGQEVILRCVPISNHLYFYWYRQILGQKVEFLVSFYNNEISEKSEIFDDQFSVERPDGSNFTLKIRSTKLEDSAMYFCASKGQGIGNTEAFFGQGTRLTVV.

The rearrangement uses TRBV18 and TRBJ1-1, with 7 nucleotides matching TRBD1. From germline, CDR1 is KGHSH and CDR2 LQKENI. V lost 5 bases to trimming and J lost 0 bases; unmatched junction nucleotides: 3. CDR3 length: 14 residues. CDR3 residues: CASSRDSLNTEAFF. CDR3 nucleotides: TGTGCCAGCTCAAGGGACAGTTTGAACACTGAAGCTTTCTTT.

The chain carries TRBV14 and TRBJ2-3; 10 nucleotides line up with TRBD2. Germline trimming cut 4 bases from V and 3 bases from J; bases unmatched to any gene: 4. Germline V lookup: CDR1 SGHDN, CDR2 FVKESK. The CDR3 has 15 residues. The CDR3 coding sequence is TGTGCCAGCAGCCGTAGCGGGAGGTCGACAGATACGCAGTATTTT. Translating gives CASSRSGRSTDTQYF.

The chain links TRBV7-2 to TRBJ2-3, with D perhaps TRBD1 (5 bases). Germline loops: CDR1 SGHTA, CDR2 FQGNSA. Trimming left V 5 bases short and J 5 bases short, with 14 bases between. This CDR3 contains 14 residues. The CDR3 DNA reads as TGTGCCAGCAGCCCCCAGGGTTACGGAGATACGCAGTATTTT. As protein: CASSPQGYGDTQYF.

The V gene is TRBV5-1, the J gene TRBJ2-3; no firm D call. Trimming shortened V by 4 bases and J by 2 bases, and 14 bases separated the two germline ends. This CDR3 has 15 residues. CDR1 and CDR2 from the germline V gene are SGHRS and YFSETQ. CDR3 sequence reads: CASSPFRSFTDTQYF. The CDR3 DNA reads as TGCGCCAGCAGCCCCTTTAGATCCTTCACAGATACGCAGTATTTT.

The V and J genes are TRBV18 and TRBJ1-4; D might be TRBD1 (5 bases). Germline V gene lookup returns CDR1 KGHSH and CDR2 LQKENI. The V end was cut by 2 bases, the J end by 6 bases, with 10 bases between. The CDR3 has 14 amino acids. The CDR3 sequence: CASSPASGDEKLFF. DNA of the CDR3: TGTGCCAGCTCACCAGCTTCGGGGGATGAAAAACTGTTTTTT.

This chain uses TRBV5-6 with TRBJ2-1; maybe TRBD2 (6 bases). The CDR3 loop spans 16 amino acids. V was pared by 4 bases and J by 0 bases, with 14 bases between. Germline assignment: CDR1 SGHDT and CDR2 YYEEEE. CDR3 DNA sequence: TGTGCCAGCAGCGCCCTTACCGGGAGCTCCTACAATGAGCAGTTCTTC. It translates to CASSALTGSSYNEQFF.

The CDR3 reads CASSRPPSGRGRETQYF. In DNA, the CDR3 is TGTGCCAGCAGTCGACCCCCCAGCGGGAGGGGGAGGGAGACCCAGTACTTC. The chain couples TRBV27 to TRBJ2-5; 10 nucleotides line up with TRBD2. V shed 5 bases, J shed 5 bases, and the junction held 14 bases outside the gene matches. The germline gives CDR1 MNHEY, CDR2 SMNVEV (reference sequence). This CDR3 spans 17 amino acids.

The V gene is TRBV7-3, the J gene TRBJ2-5, with TRBD1 matching over 7 bases. Germline V gene lookup returns CDR1 SGHTA and CDR2 FQGTGA. CDR3 length: 15 amino acids. V dropped 6 bases and J dropped 2; count of bases not matched to a gene: 9. The CDR3 DNA follows: TGTGCCAGCAGAGCCGGGACAGCAGCTCAAGAGACCCAGTACTTC. Its protein is CASRAGTAAQETQYF.

The gene calls are TRBV7-9 and TRBJ1-1, with TRBD1 identical over 8 bases. The CDR3 sequence is 13 residues long. V dropped 2 bases and J dropped 4; count of bases not matched to a gene: 0. From germline, CDR1 is SEHNR and CDR2 FQNEAQ (reference sequence). The CDR3 is CASSLQGATEAFF. DNA of the CDR3: TGTGCCAGCAGCTTACAGGGGGCCACTGAAGCTTTCTTT.

The chain employs TRBV29-1 and TRBJ1-2; 7 bases match TRBD1. The CDR3 is 14 amino acids. CDR1 SQVTM and CDR2 ANQGSEA come from the germline V gene. Trimming cost V 5 bases and J 2 bases; bases outside gene matches: 8. The chain's CDR3 is CSVLPGQENYGYTF. The CDR3 DNA reads as TGCAGCGTTCTACCCGGACAGGAGAACTATGGCTACACCTTC.

The chain employs TRBV7-8 and TRBJ2-7; D perhaps matches TRBD1 (6 bases). Per the germline V gene, CDR1 is SGHVS and CDR2 is FQNEAQ. The germline V and J ends were trimmed by 5 bases and 0 bases, with 14 bases remaining between them. The CDR3 spans 15 residues. This CDR3 is CASSPGHLSSYEQYF. Here the CDR3 DNA reads TGTGCCAGCAGCCCGGGACACCTAAGCTCCTACGAGCAGTACTTC.

V is TRBV9 and J is TRBJ1-3, with 11 bases identical to TRBD1. The CDR3 is 17 residues long. V lost 3 bases and J lost 0; bases outside the gene matches: 5. Germline V gene lookup returns CDR1 SGDLS and CDR2 YYNGEE. The CDR3 DNA reads TGTGCCAGCAGCGCCGCCGGGACAGGGGGCTCTGGAAACACCATATATTTT. Protein sequence: CASSAAGTGGSGNTIYF.

The chain has TRBV5-6 and TRBJ2-7; TRBD1 matches 9 bases. This CDR3 comprises 14 residues. V shed 2 bases and J 4 bases; nucleotides not matched to a gene: 4. Germline V lookup: CDR1 SGHDT, CDR2 YYEEEE. The CDR3: CASSFKDRGYEQYF. The CDR3 DNA is TGTGCCAGCAGCTTTAAGGACAGGGGTTACGAGCAGTACTTC. Full variable domain (rest looked up from reference TRBV5-6 and TRBJ2-7): DAGVTQSPTHLIKTRGQQVTLRCSPKSGHDTVSWYQQALGQGPQFIFQYYEEEERQRGNFPDRFSGHQFPNYSSELNVNALLLGDSALYLCASSFKDRGYEQYFGPGTRLTVT.

The gene calls are TRBV27 and TRBJ2-3, with a tentative D call TRBD2 (5 bases). The V and J ends lost 6 bases and 0 bases respectively, with 10 bases between them. From germline, CDR1 is MNHEY and CDR2 SMNVEV (reference sequence). The CDR3 consists of 14 residues. The CDR3 coding sequence is TGTGCCAGCAGGAGAGAGCGGAGCACAGATACGCAGTATTTT. Its protein is CASRRERSTDTQYF.

The chain uses TRBV25-1 and TRBJ1-3, with TRBD1 matching over 11 bases. V trimming: 6 bases; J trimming: 7 bases; junction bases outside the gene matches: 8. Germline CDR1 MGHDK, CDR2 SYGVNS. This CDR3 spans 15 amino acids. CDR3 sequence (DNA): TGTGCCAGCAGCATAGGTGGGACAGGGGGTAACACCATATATTTT. As protein: CASSIGGTGGNTIYF.

This clone appeared a single time. The genes are TRBV4-3 and TRBJ2-7; the match to TRBD2 covers 8 bases. J lost 3 bases, V lost 1 base, and 11 bases had no gene match. The CDR3 spans 17 residues. Germline values: CDR1 LGHNA, CDR2 YSLEER. The CDR3 reads CASSQVWLAGRNYEQYF. For the CDR3, the DNA is TGCGCCAGCAGCCAAGTGTGGCTAGCGGGTAGAAACTACGAGCAGTACTTC.

This clone showed up just once. The rearrangement uses TRBV19 and TRBJ1-1; 9 bases map to TRBD1. This CDR3 has 14 residues. With V trimmed by 5 bases and J by 6 bases, 7 bases remained unmatched. From germline, CDR1 is LNHDA and CDR2 SQIVND (reference sequence). The CDR3 DNA reads as TGTGCCAGTAGTCTTTACAGGGGGCGGCCTGAAGCTTTCTTT. Its translation is CASSLYRGRPEAFF. The full variable domain, its missing parts supplied by reference TRBV19 and TRBJ1-1, is DGGITQSPKYLFRKEGQNVTLSCEQNLNHDAMYWYRQDPGQGLRLIYYSQIVNDFQKGDIAEGYSVSREKKESFPLTVTSAQKNPTAFYLCASSLYRGRPEAFFGQGTRLTVV.

This chain uses TRBV18 with TRBJ2-7, with TRBD1 identical over 9 bases. The CDR3 extends over 15 amino acids. After removal of 4 bases from V and 2 bases from J, the junction contained 6 bases not matched to a gene. CDR1 and CDR2 (germline): KGHSH, LQKENI. CDR3 DNA sequence: TGTGCCAGCTCACTCGGACAGGGGAAGCCCTACGAGCAGTACTTC. Encoded protein: CASSLGQGKPYEQYF.

The chain is built from TRBV2 and TRBJ1-4; possibly TRBD1 for D (6 bases). The CDR3 consists of 13 residues. Germline CDR1 is SNHLY and CDR2 is FYNNEI. V was trimmed by 10 bases and J by 4 bases, leaving 13 bases between them. The CDR3 DNA follows: TGTGCCACCCACAGGGATTTTAATGAAAAACTGTTTTTT. Amino acids: CATHRDFNEKLFF.

The chain links TRBV4-2 to TRBJ1-4, with 7 bases matching TRBD1. Germline CDR1 reads LGHNA; CDR2 reads YNFKEQ. This CDR3 contains 15 residues. With V trimmed by 4 bases and J by 7 bases, 9 bases remained unmatched. In DNA form, the CDR3 reads TGTGCCAGCAGCCCTGGGACAGCCGGGGGTGAAAAACTGTTTTTT. Amino acid sequence: CASSPGTAGGEKLFF.

The V and J genes are TRBV5-1 and TRBJ2-7; 11 positions agree with TRBD2. The germline CDR1 and CDR2 sequences are SGHRS and YFSETQ. The CDR3 has 15 residues. Losses at the gene ends were 4 bases for V and 0 bases for J; bases not matched to a gene: 3. CDR3 residues: CASSEGLADSYEQYF. DNA of the CDR3: TGCGCCAGCAGCGAGGGACTAGCGGACTCCTACGAGCAGTACTTC.

The chain links TRBV9 to TRBJ2-2; D possibly corresponds to TRBD2 (5 bases). The CDR3 totals 15 residues. Germline values: CDR1 SGDLS, CDR2 YYNGEE. With 3 bases removed from V and 2 bases from J, the gap between germline ends came to 11 bases. CDR3 DNA sequence: TGTGCCAGCAGCGGGAGGCCCCCTAACACCGGGGAGCTGTTTTTT. It codes for CASSGRPPNTGELFF. The full variable domain, rest sourced from reference TRBV9 and TRBJ2-2, is DSGVTQTPKHLITATGQRVTLRCSPRSGDLSVYWYQQSLDQGLQFLIQYYNGEERAKGNILERFSAQQFPDLHSELNLSSLELGDSALYFCASSGRPPNTGELFFGEGSRLTVL.

This clone has only one observation. The genes are TRBV10-3 and TRBJ2-2; 10 bases align to TRBD2. The germline CDR1 and CDR2 sequences are ENHRY and SYGVKD. The CDR3 totals 18 residues. V lost 0 bases and J lost 9; bases outside the gene matches: 13. CDR3 in amino acids: CAISESLAGGPGGRELFF. The CDR3 DNA follows: TGTGCCATCAGTGAGTCATTAGCGGGAGGCCCTGGAGGCAGGGAGCTGTTTTTT.

The chain joins TRBV5-1 to TRBJ2-1; tentatively, D is TRBD2 (5 bases). Germline lookup yields CDR1 SGHRS and CDR2 YFSETQ. The CDR3 covers 14 residues. V dropped 4 bases and J dropped 5 bases, with 13 bases sitting between them. For the CDR3, the DNA is TGCGCCAGCAGCATGGACTCAATAAACAATGAGCAGTTCTTC. The encoded protein is CASSMDSINNEQFF.

This sequence joins TRBV18 and TRBJ2-3; no clear D. The CDR3 has 13 residues. V was trimmed by 1 base and J by 3 bases, leaving 5 bases between them. Germline V gives CDR1 KGHSH, CDR2 LQKENI. CDR3 loop: CASSPLSTDTQYF. CDR3 DNA sequence: TGTGCCAGCTCACCACTGAGTACAGATACGCAGTATTTT.

This clone was seen a handful of times. The V call is TRBV19, the J call TRBJ2-1, with unresolved D. V was pared by 10 bases and J by 6 bases, with 13 bases between. The CDR3 totals 12 residues. CDR1 and CDR2 (germline): LNHDA, SQIVND (reference sequence). Here the CDR3 DNA reads TGTGCCAACCTGCACTGGTGCAATGAGCAGTTCTTC. Its protein is CANLHWCNEQFF.

V is TRBV5-1 and J is TRBJ2-7; the D gene is possibly TRBD2 (6 bases). Germline CDR1 SGHRS, CDR2 YFSETQ. The V end lost 2 bases, the J end lost 0 bases, and 9 bases lay between the germline ends. CDR3 length: 14 residues. The CDR3 spells CASSFGGTSYEQYF. The DNA of the CDR3 is TGCGCCAGCAGCTTTGGGGGGACCTCCTACGAGCAGTACTTC. Full variable domain (outside the CDR3, taken from reference TRBV5-1 and TRBJ2-7): KAGVTQTPRYLIKTRGQQVTLSCSPISGHRSVSWYQQTPGQGLQFLFEYFSETQRNKGNFPGRFSGRQFSNSRSEMNVSTLELGDSALYLCASSFGGTSYEQYFGPGTRLTVT.